Following are 18 T cell receptor beta chains from one sample sequenced in a study of OX40 agonist ivuxolimab in advanced cancers. Libraries came from the immunoSEQ multiplex PCR assay. TCRdb re-hosts the immuneACCESS table, in-frame sequences only. Its copies lack some clones; in the studies checked, an unresolved V gene accounts for under half of them, and the cause for the rest is not known. For this sample the table gives roughly 30,000 clones, of which over 90% were detected only once. The ten top clones hold around 8.9% of the sample. Material: CD4+ or CD8+ T cells sorted from blood, obtained in a trial of the OX40 agonist ivuxolimab. Source of these receptors: an adult with an advanced solid tumor such as melanoma, head and neck, liver or kidney cancer.

This clone occurred once. The V and J genes are TRBV5-1 and TRBJ1-2, with 10 bases that match TRBD1. The germline V gene has CDR1 SGHRS and CDR2 YFSETQ. V gave up 4 bases and J gave up 6 bases; unmatched junction bases: 3. This CDR3 spans 13 amino acids. The CDR3 sequence is CASSPTGGDGYTF. CDR3 coding DNA: TGCGCCAGCAGCCCGACAGGGGGCGATGGCTACACCTTC.

This clone was counted only a few times. V is TRBV6-5 and J is TRBJ1-2, with 11 bases fitting TRBD1. CDR1 is MNHEY and CDR2 is SVGAGI in the germline V gene. CDR3 length equals 15 residues. Germline trimming cut 0 bases from V and 5 bases from J; bases unmatched to any gene: 2. The CDR3 bases are TGTGCCAGCAGTTACTCGAGGGACAGGGGGTATGGCTACACCTTC. Translated, it gives CASSYSRDRGYGYTF.

This clone was detected once. The chain employs TRBV5-6 and TRBJ1-1, with D unresolved. The germline V gene has CDR1 SGHDT and CDR2 YYEEEE. CDR3 length: 12 amino acids. Trimming removed 4 bases from V and 7 bases from J, with 11 bases in between. The CDR3 coding sequence is TGTGCCAGCAGCGAGGGTTGGGGTGAAGCTTTCTTT. Amino acid sequence: CASSEGWGEAFF.

This sequence joins TRBV11-3 and TRBJ2-4; D possibly corresponds to TRBD2 (6 bases). Trimming took off 5 bases at V and 2 bases at J, with 19 bases between the two ends. This CDR3 has 17 amino acids. Per the germline V gene, CDR1 is SGHNT and CDR2 is YENEEA. The CDR3 region has the DNA TGTGCCAGCAGCCCCCCTTTTAGGGAGGCGTCCAAAAACATTCAGTACTTC. Amino acids: CASSPPFREASKNIQYF.

The rearrangement uses TRBV4-3 and TRBJ1-2; D not resolved. This CDR3 is 16 amino acids long. Germline V gives CDR1 LGHNA, CDR2 YSLEER. The germline V and J ends were trimmed by 0 bases and 2 bases, with 13 bases remaining between them. CDR3 protein: CASSQDRGVDNYGYTF. The CDR3 DNA follows: TGCGCCAGCAGCCAAGATCGGGGTGTGGACAACTATGGCTACACCTTC.

The chain joins TRBV4-2 to TRBJ2-2; a weak D match, TRBD2 (6 bases). Deletions cut 3 bases from V and 1 base from J, with 6 bases between. Germline V gives CDR1 LGHNA, CDR2 YNFKEQ. The CDR3 loop spans 14 amino acids. The chain's CDR3 is CASSQGLNTGELFF. The DNA of the CDR3 is TGTGCCAGCAGCCAGGGACTGAACACCGGGGAGCTGTTTTTT.

The J gene is TRBJ1-2, the V gene TRBV9; no clear D gene. This CDR3 is built from 14 residues. The germline V and J ends were trimmed by 0 bases and 2 bases, with 8 bases remaining between them. Germline-derived CDR1 and CDR2 are SGDLS and YYNGEE. The CDR3 nucleotides are TGTGCCAGCAGCGTAGGGACGGACAACTATGGCTACACCTTC. Protein: CASSVGTDNYGYTF.

CDR3 in amino acids: CSVLGGWQETQYF. CDR3 coding DNA: TGCAGCGTTCTCGGGGGTTGGCAAGAGACCCAGTACTTC. The chain couples TRBV29-1 to TRBJ2-5; D perhaps matches TRBD2 (6 bases). Trimming took off 5 bases at V and 2 bases at J, with 12 bases between the two ends. The CDR3 runs 13 residues. Germline loops: CDR1 SQVTM, CDR2 ANQGSEA.

In its sample, this clone was seen once. The V and J genes are TRBV5-8 and TRBJ1-3, with 7 bases that match TRBD1. The germline V gene encodes CDR1 SGHTS and CDR2 YDEGEE. This CDR3 contains 14 residues. V gave up 3 bases and J gave up 1 base; unmatched junction bases: 1. CDR3 nucleotide sequence: TGTGCCAGCAGCTGGGGACAGTCTGGAAACACCATATATTTT. Protein product: CASSWGQSGNTIYF. The full variable domain, in which reference TRBV5-8 and TRBJ1-3 provide the parts outside the CDR3, is EAGVTQSPTHLIKTRGQQATLRCSPISGHTSVYWYQQALGLGLQFLLWYDEGEERNRGNFPPRFSGRQFPNYSSELNVNALELEDSALYLCASSWGQSGNTIYFGEGSWLTVV.

The chain has TRBV9 and TRBJ1-1; D unclear. Per the germline V gene, CDR1 is SGDLS and CDR2 is YYNGEE. The CDR3 is 13 residues long. Trimming took off 0 bases at V and 0 bases at J, with 3 bases between the two ends. This CDR3 is CASSVVLNTEAFF. The DNA of the CDR3 is TGTGCCAGCAGCGTAGTGCTGAACACTGAAGCTTTCTTT. The entire variable domain, with the rest obtained from reference TRBV9 and TRBJ1-1, is as follows: DSGVTQTPKHLITATGQRVTLRCSPRSGDLSVYWYQQSLDQGLQFLIQYYNGEERAKGNILERFSAQQFPDLHSELNLSSLELGDSALYFCASSVVLNTEAFFGQGTRLTVV.

V usage is TRBV6-6 and J usage is TRBJ2-1; D perhaps matches TRBD1 (6 bases). Trimming removed 0 bases from V and 4 bases from J, with 10 bases in between. This CDR3 is built from 15 residues. The germline V gene encodes CDR1 MNHNY and CDR2 SVGAGI (reference sequence). CDR3 sequence: CASSYSGGPYNEQFF. CDR3 DNA: TGTGCCAGCAGTTACTCAGGGGGTCCGTACAATGAGCAGTTCTTC.

This chain uses TRBV30 with TRBJ2-1; no clear D. Germline values: CDR1 GTSNPN, CDR2 SVGIG (reference sequence). This CDR3 comprises 15 residues. Trimming stripped 4 bases from V and 3 bases from J, with 16 bases between. CDR3 loop: CAWTPSPANYNEQFF. In DNA, the CDR3 is TGTGCCTGGACTCCCTCTCCCGCTAACTACAATGAGCAGTTCTTC.

This chain uses TRBV6-1 with TRBJ1-5; D unresolved. The V end lost 6 bases, the J end lost 0 bases, and 12 bases lay between the germline ends. In germline, CDR1 is MNHNS, CDR2 SASEGT. The CDR3 has 15 residues. The CDR3 bases are TGTGCCAGCAGCTACCGATACAATAGCAATCAGCCCCAGCATTTT. Its translation: CASSYRYNSNQPQHF.

The chain uses TRBV7-9 and TRBJ2-5; D tentatively fits TRBD1 or TRBD2 (6 bases each). Germline loops: CDR1 SEHNR, CDR2 FQNEAQ (reference sequence). The CDR3 is made up of 13 amino acids. Deletions cut 6 bases from V and 2 bases from J, with 10 bases between. This chain's CDR3 is CASRPGAQETQYF. CDR3 DNA sequence: TGTGCCAGCAGGCCGGGGGCACAAGAGACCCAGTACTTC.

The chain uses TRBV2 and TRBJ2-2; D uncertain. This CDR3 has 15 amino acids. Trimming cost V 7 bases and J 0 bases, with 12 bases left between them. In germline, CDR1 is SNHLY, CDR2 FYNNEI. The CDR3 coding sequence is TGTGCCAGCAAAACGACCACCGCGAACACCGGGGAGCTGTTTTTT. This encodes CASKTTTANTGELFF.

The chain combines TRBV7-9 with TRBJ1-1; D gene unclear. Germline V CDR1 and CDR2: SEHNR, FQNEAQ (reference sequence). The ends were cut back, 4 bases at V and 3 bases at J, with 15 bases in the middle. The CDR3 is 15 amino acids. The CDR3 region is CASSSAGPGDTEAFF. In DNA form, the CDR3 reads TGTGCCAGCAGCTCCGCCGGGCCCGGTGACACTGAAGCTTTCTTT.

The chain couples TRBV19 to TRBJ1-5; D gene ambiguous. The V end lost 2 bases, the J end lost 7 bases, and 6 bases lay between the germline ends. From germline, CDR1 is LNHDA and CDR2 SQIVND (reference sequence). CDR3 length equals 12 residues. The CDR3 DNA sequence: TGTGCCAGTAGTATATACGGACAGCCCCAGCATTTT. It encodes CASSIYGQPQHF.

The rearrangement uses TRBV11-2 and TRBJ1-1; no clear D gene. CDR3 length equals 13 residues. CDR1 is SGHAT, CDR2 FQNNGV, per germline. V shed 5 bases and J shed 2 bases, with 9 bases lying between them. The CDR3 nucleotides read TGTGCCAGCAGCACGGACTACAACACTGAAGCTTTCTTT. The encoded protein is CASSTDYNTEAFF.